The rows below give T cell receptor beta chains drawn from one sample of a study of CD8 T cells in ankylosing spondylitis. Via MiXCR, TCRdb re-called the 5' RACE reads, giving one row per CDR3 protein. The table has approximately 400,000 distinct CDR3 sequences, under 20% seen once. Specimen: blood, either unsorted or a sorted T cell fraction (not recorded which). The origin of the receptors is a male donor with ankylosing spondylitis. Both conserved end residues are part of each CDR3. Each record gives: V gene, J gene, CDR3 protein.

TRBV7-8	TRBJ2-7	CASSWDRSTYEQYF
TRBV20-1	TRBJ1-1	CSASGQMNTEAFF
TRBV27	TRBJ2-1	CASRSLGGHEQFF
TRBV6-1	TRBJ1-2	CASSESPSPSYGYTF
TRBV5-1	TRBJ1-1	CASSLDMSGTEAFF
TRBV6-1	TRBJ2-7	CASRAGRGASYEQYF
TRBV5-4	TRBJ2-1	CASRTGGGSSYNEQFF
TRBV20-1	TRBJ2-7	CSARAGGAEQYF
TRBV10-3	TRBJ2-7	CAISGRLAGEGNEQYF
TRBV10-2	TRBJ1-1	CASSESTYASTNTEAFF
TRBV20-1	TRBJ1-4	CSAIRQGKLFF